This passage covers 16 T cell receptor beta chains from one sample sequenced in a study of PD-1 blockade in mismatch repair-deficient tumors. Sequencing used immunoSEQ multiplex PCR; TCRdb keeps in-frame clones, though not all of them. The profile covers 77,000 or so clones, with about 82% appearing a single time and roughly 5.5% taken by the ten largest. Sequencing used peripheral blood, obtained 44 weeks after starting pembrolizumab. The receptors derive from an adult with mismatch repair-deficient cancer.

J is TRBJ1-5 and V is TRBV9, with D hard to call. The V end lost 3 bases, the J end lost 0 bases, and 10 bases lay between the germline ends. CDR1 and CDR2 (germline): SGDLS, YYNGEE. The CDR3 totals 15 residues. CDR3 sequence reads: CASSAEGNSNQPQHF. As DNA, the CDR3 is TGTGCCAGCAGCGCCGAGGGTAATAGCAATCAGCCCCAGCATTTT.

Only a few counts were recorded for this clone. The chain couples TRBV30 to TRBJ1-1, with a weak D call TRBD1 (5 bases). CDR1 and CDR2 (germline): GTSNPN, SVGIG (reference sequence). This CDR3 is 15 amino acids long. The V gene lost 3 bases and the J gene lost 0 bases, with 14 bases spanning the gap. CDR3 residues: CAWSPKAGLNTEAFF. CDR3 coding DNA: TGTGCCTGGAGCCCTAAGGCGGGGCTGAACACTGAAGCTTTCTTT.

V gene TRBV19 combines with J gene TRBJ2-5; D perhaps matches TRBD2 (5 bases). In germline, CDR1 is LNHDA, CDR2 SQIVND (reference sequence). This CDR3 contains 14 residues. The V and J ends lost 6 bases and 2 bases respectively, with 13 bases between them. This CDR3 is CASSPGSAQETQYF. The CDR3 coding sequence is TGTGCCAGTAGCCCGGGGTCAGCTCAAGAGACCCAGTACTTC. The variable domain in full, completed from reference TRBV19 and TRBJ2-5, reads DGGITQSPKYLFRKEGQNVTLSCEQNLNHDAMYWYRQDPGQGLRLIYYSQIVNDFQKGDIAEGYSVSREKKESFPLTVTSAQKNPTAFYLCASSPGSAQETQYFGPGTRLLVL.

The V and J genes are TRBV11-2 and TRBJ2-1; 13 bases map to TRBD2. With 5 bases clipped from V and 9 bases from J, the junction kept 10 bases outside the gene matches. Germline V gives CDR1 SGHAT, CDR2 FQNNGV. This CDR3 comprises 16 residues. The CDR3, as DNA: TGTGCCAGCAGCGCGCCGGGACTAGCGGGAACGAGTGAGCAGTTCTTC. It is translated as CASSAPGLAGTSEQFF.

The gene calls are TRBV6-1 and TRBJ1-5, with D possibly being TRBD1 (5 bases). Germline CDR1 reads MNHNS; CDR2 reads SASEGT. This CDR3 comprises 15 residues. V was clipped by 6 bases and J by 5 bases, with 17 bases between them. The CDR3 loop is CASRNLDRLHQPQHF. The CDR3 bases are TGTGCCAGCAGGAACCTCGACAGACTTCATCAGCCCCAGCATTTT.

This chain uses TRBV19 with TRBJ2-3, with D unclear. There are 15 residues in the CDR3. The germline gives CDR1 LNHDA, CDR2 SQIVND (reference sequence). V was shortened by 1 base and J by 5 bases, with 13 bases between the two germline ends. The chain's CDR3 is CASSIGSHGGDTQYF. The CDR3 coding sequence is TGTGCCAGTAGTATAGGGTCCCATGGCGGAGATACGCAGTATTTT.

This chain joins TRBV15 and TRBJ1-1, with a weak D call TRBD1 (5 bases). The germline gives CDR1 LNHNV, CDR2 YYDKDF (reference sequence). The CDR3 runs to 13 residues. Deletions cut 8 bases from V and 1 base from J, with 11 bases between. The CDR3 DNA reads as TGTGCCACCCGGTGGCAGGGGAACACTGAAGCTTTCTTT. This sequence encodes CATRWQGNTEAFF.

This chain uses TRBV29-1 with TRBJ1-5; D is unclear. Trimming cost V 6 bases and J 2 bases, with 17 bases left between them. Germline CDR1 and CDR2: SQVTM and ANQGSEA. This CDR3 is 15 amino acids long. The DNA of the CDR3 is TGCAGCGTCAGTCTTCCGGGGATTGGCAATCAGCCCCAGCATTTT. This codes for CSVSLPGIGNQPQHF. Supplemented by reference TRBV29-1 and TRBJ1-5, the full variable domain reads SAVISQKPSRDICQRGTSLTIQCQVDSQVTMMFWYRQQPGQSLTLIATANQGSEATYESGFVIDKFPISRPNLTFSTLTVSNMSPEDSSIYLCSVSLPGIGNQPQHFGDGTRLSIL.

The J gene is TRBJ2-7, the V gene TRBV7-2; TRBD2 matches at 10 bases. With V trimmed by 5 bases and J by 5 bases, 6 bases remained unmatched. Germline assignment: CDR1 SGHTA and CDR2 FQGNSA. The CDR3 length is 14 residues. Written as DNA, the CDR3 is TGTGCCAGCAGCCGACGGACTAGCGGCAACGAGCAGTACTTC. Protein sequence: CASSRRTSGNEQYF.

The chain couples TRBV5-8 to TRBJ1-4; D gene ambiguous. Germline V gives CDR1 SGHTS, CDR2 YDEGEE. V lost 0 bases and J lost 4, with 13 bases in between. The CDR3 extends over 16 amino acids. CDR3 nucleotides: TGTGCCAGCAGCTTGGGGGCAAGGGTGAATAATGAAAAACTGTTTTTT. Translation: CASSLGARVNNEKLFF.

The chain has TRBV7-2 and TRBJ2-7, with 13 bases aligning to TRBD2. Germline V CDR1 and CDR2: SGHTA, FQGNSA. V trimming: 3 bases; J trimming: 7 bases; junction bases outside the gene matches: 3. The CDR3 extends over 14 amino acids. DNA for the CDR3: TGTGCCAGCAGCTTGGGACTAGCGGGAAGTGAGCAGTACTTC. This codes for CASSLGLAGSEQYF.

The chain joins TRBV5-4 to TRBJ2-1; D is tentatively TRBD1 or TRBD2 (5 bases each). V lost 3 bases and J lost 10, with 11 bases in between. This CDR3 is 12 amino acids long. Germline V gives CDR1 SGHNT, CDR2 YYREEE (reference sequence). The CDR3 nucleotides are TGTGCCAGCAGCTCCCTCCGGGGCGAGCAGTTCTTC. It translates to CASSSLRGEQFF.

This clone was seen a few times. The J gene is TRBJ2-2, the V gene TRBV7-6; 7 bases match TRBD2. Germline V gene sequence: CDR1 SGHVS, CDR2 FNYEAQ. This CDR3 is built from 16 residues. V lost 1 base, J lost 3 bases, and 5 bases stayed unmatched. The CDR3 DNA is TGTGCCAGCAGCTTAGAAGCGGGGTCGGACACCGGGGAGCTGTTTTTT. It encodes CASSLEAGSDTGELFF.

A single count supports this clone. J is TRBJ2-7 and V is TRBV7-6; 7 nucleotides agree with TRBD2. J lost 7 bases, V lost 7 bases, and 13 bases had no gene match. The CDR3 sequence is 14 residues long. Germline CDR1 reads SGHVS; CDR2 reads FNYEAQ. In nucleotides, the CDR3 is TGTGCCAGCACCCCCCTGGGGGGGATTGGTGAGCAGTACTTC. Protein: CASTPLGGIGEQYF.

For this clone: The germline gene is not matched at one end of the junction; a read error may be the cause. The rearrangement uses TRBV7-9 and TRBJ2-7, with 11 positions matching TRBD2. There are 15 residues in the CDR3. Germline CDR1 reads SEHNR; CDR2 reads FQNEAQ (reference sequence). Written as DNA, the CDR3 is TGCGCCAGCAGCCCCACTAGCGGGGGTACCTACGAGCAGTACTTC. Its translation is CASSPTSGGTYEQYF.

This chain connects TRBV5-5 to TRBJ2-5; a possible D gene is TRBD2 (5 bases). The CDR3 extends over 14 amino acids. The V gene lost 3 bases and the J gene lost 4 bases, with 13 bases spanning the gap. The germline V gene encodes CDR1 SGHKS and CDR2 YYEKEE (reference sequence). The CDR3 region has the DNA TGTGCCAGCAGCTCTCGGGGTGGACGAGAGACCCAGTACTTC. Residues: CASSSRGGRETQYF.